Listed here is a single TCR beta chain. Its target is unknown. The source of the sample is a study of CD4 T cells in relation to SARS-CoV-2 and coronaviruses. On the study more broadly: Negative control cultures got HIV-1 Nef peptides or no peptide. Shared crossreactive spike epitopes were mapped to their HLA restriction.

The unexposed donors gave CD4+ T cells in 2011-2018, prior to COVID-19. The cells were cultured for about ten days before CD4+ T cells were isolated. As cell numbers allowed, unexposed-donor CD4+ T cells faced SARS-CoV-2 S/N and four cold-coronavirus spikes. The CDR3 extends over 16 amino acids. Looked up from germline, CDR1 is SGHRS and CDR2 is YFSETQ. The V end lost 1 base, the J end lost 7 bases, and 20 bases lay between the germline ends. Method: immunoSEQ multiplex PCR; TCRdb's copy keeps in-frame clones and lacks some. The sample has tens of thousands of clones, around 78% seen once. Sequenced material: CD4+ T cells from PBMCs, cultured in vitro. The source of this sequence is a human donor in good health. This sequence joins TRBV5-1 and TRBJ1-1; tentative D call: TRBD1 (6 bases). In DNA, the CDR3 is TGCGCCAGCAGCTTGTCTACGGCACCGGGACAACATGAAGCTTTCTTT. Its protein product is CASSLSTAPGQHEAFF.